These 14 T cell receptor beta chains share one sample of origin, sequenced in a study of T cell responses to AZD1222 COVID-19 vaccine. Only in-frame clones appear in the TCRdb table, and some are missing; sequencing was by immunoSEQ multiplex PCR. The sample lists about 94,000 clones, approximately 91% seen once, with about 14% in the top ten. This specimen was peripheral blood, taken on day 0 of AZD1222 vaccination. The receptor source for this set is an adult in good health.

This chain links TRBV21-1 with TRBJ2-7; the table's D call, TRBD1, was not checked against the DNA. TRBV21-1 is shown as a pseudogene. The CDR3 loop spans 15 amino acids. In DNA, the CDR3 is TGTGCCAGCAGCAAAAAGAGAACAGGGGATTACGAGCAGTACTTC. As protein: CASSKKRTGDYEQYF.

This clone has only a few counts. This sequence joins TRBV12-3 or TRBV12-4 and TRBJ1-2; D is undetermined. V lost 1 base and J 7 bases, leaving 10 bases between the germline ends. The CDR3 sequence is 13 residues long. CDR3 coding DNA: TGTGCCAGCAGTTTAGATTCGACGAGTGGCTACACCTTC. It translates to CASSLDSTSGYTF.

The CDR3 DNA reads TGTGCCAGTAGTGGGGGAAACTATAATTCACCCCTCCACTTT. Encoded protein: CASSGGNYNSPLHF. This chain links TRBV19 with TRBJ1-6; weak D call: TRBD1 (5 bases). The CDR3 consists of 14 residues. The germline V and J ends were trimmed by 5 bases and 3 bases, with 8 bases remaining between them. CDR1 is LNHDA and CDR2 is SQIVND in the germline V gene (reference sequence).

The chain combines TRBV5-1 with TRBJ2-7, with 10 bases aligning to TRBD1. Germline V gene lookup returns CDR1 SGHRS and CDR2 YFSETQ. V trimming: 7 bases; J trimming: 3 bases; junction bases outside the gene matches: 7. The CDR3 sequence is 14 residues long. The CDR3 is CASRKGQGSYEQYF. The CDR3 bases are TGCGCCAGCCGAAAGGGACAGGGGAGCTACGAGCAGTACTTC.

The DNA of the CDR3 is TGTGCCACGGGGAGGGGGAATCAGCCCCAGCATTTT. It yields the protein CATGRGNQPQHF. The chain links TRBV7-8 to TRBJ1-5; tentative D call: TRBD1 (6 bases). The CDR3 loop spans 12 amino acids. The V gene lost 10 bases and the J gene lost 4 bases, with 11 bases spanning the gap. Germline V gene data show CDR1 as SGHVS and CDR2 as FQNEAQ.

The V call is TRBV3-1 (or the pseudogene TRBV3-2), the J call TRBJ2-5; D is tentatively TRBD1 or TRBD2 (6 bases each). The CDR3 consists of 15 residues. Germline V gene sequence: CDR1 LGHDT, CDR2 YNNKEL (reference sequence). Trimming cost V 2 bases and J 4 bases, with 14 bases left between them. The CDR3 spells CASSQSSGAGETQYF. CDR3 in DNA: TGTGCCAGCAGCCAATCCTCGGGGGCCGGAGAGACCCAGTACTTC.

Written as DNA, the CDR3 is TGTGCCATCAGTGAGTCGGGGTTCGCTAATGAAAAACTGTTTTTT. Translating it yields CAISESGFANEKLFF. The chain couples TRBV10-3 to TRBJ1-4; D gene unclear. Germline V gives CDR1 ENHRY, CDR2 SYGVKD. The CDR3 runs 15 residues. V was cut by 0 bases and J by 3 bases, with 8 bases left in between.

V gene TRBV5-6 combines with J gene TRBJ2-1; D gene unclear. V was trimmed by 4 bases and J by 3 bases, leaving 8 bases between them. This CDR3 is built from 13 residues. Germline V gene data show CDR1 as SGHDT and CDR2 as YYEEEE. CDR3: CASSLGHYNEQFF. The CDR3 region has the DNA TGTGCCAGCAGCCTCGGGCACTACAATGAGCAGTTCTTC.

The J gene is TRBJ1-2, the V gene TRBV3-1 (or the pseudogene TRBV3-2), with D perhaps matching TRBD1 (5 bases). V dropped 3 bases and J dropped 5 bases, with 10 bases sitting between them. The germline gives CDR1 LGHDT, CDR2 YNNKEL (reference sequence). The CDR3 runs 13 residues. This chain's CDR3 is CASSQGLGYGYTF. The CDR3 region has the DNA TGTGCCAGCAGCCAGGGACTGGGGTATGGCTACACCTTC.

The chain carries TRBV3-1 (or the pseudogene TRBV3-2) and TRBJ1-2; weak D call: TRBD1 (6 bases). The CDR3 has 15 residues. Germline V gene lookup returns CDR1 LGHDT and CDR2 YNNKEL (reference sequence). V lost 1 base, J lost 0 bases, and 9 bases lay in between. CDR3 protein: CASSQGTATNYGYTF. The CDR3 DNA reads TGTGCCAGCAGCCAAGGGACAGCGACTAACTATGGCTACACCTTC.

The rearrangement joins TRBV3-1 (or the pseudogene TRBV3-2) to TRBJ1-1; D is unclear. Germline-derived CDR1 and CDR2 are LGHDT and YNNKEL (reference sequence). The CDR3 has 14 residues. V dropped 0 bases and J dropped 10 bases, with 15 bases sitting between them. The CDR3 nucleotides are TGTGCCAGCAGCCAAGATTCTGTACAGCCGGCAGCTTTCTTT. Translating gives CASSQDSVQPAAFF.

The chain joins TRBV15 to TRBJ2-7; D unresolved. V was shortened by 1 base and J by 6 bases, with 4 bases between the two germline ends. The CDR3 is 11 residues long. Germline assignment: CDR1 LNHNV and CDR2 YYDKDF (reference sequence). CDR3: CATSRVREQYF. The CDR3 DNA reads TGTGCCACCAGCAGAGTTCGCGAGCAGTACTTC.

The chain has TRBV5-1 and TRBJ2-7, with a possible D match to TRBD1 (5 bases). From germline, CDR1 is SGHRS and CDR2 YFSETQ. The ends were cut back, 0 bases at V and 1 base at J, with 14 bases in the middle. This CDR3 region has 16 residues. CDR3 nucleotide sequence: TGCGCCAGCAGCTTGGAAGTGGGGCCCACGTCCTACGAGCAGTACTTC. Translated: CASSLEVGPTSYEQYF. The full variable domain, in which reference TRBV5-1 and TRBJ2-7 provide the parts outside the CDR3, is KAGVTQTPRYLIKTRGQQVTLSCSPISGHRSVSWYQQTPGQGLQFLFEYFSETQRNKGNFPGRFSGRQFSNSRSEMNVSTLELGDSALYLCASSLEVGPTSYEQYFGPGTRLTVT.

The rearrangement links TRBV9 to TRBJ1-4; TRBD1 agrees at 8 bases. Trimming at V came to 0 bases and at J to 4 bases, leaving 5 bases not matched to a gene. Looked up from germline, CDR1 is SGDLS and CDR2 is YYNGEE. The CDR3 totals 16 residues. This CDR3 reads CASSVDLGQGNEKLFF. In nucleotides, the CDR3 is TGTGCCAGCAGCGTAGACCTAGGACAGGGTAATGAAAAACTGTTTTTT.